This entry is about one T cell receptor (beta chain). Its target is not known. This entry comes from a study of T cells expressing NK-cell markers. Study-level information: CD3+CD56+NKG2C+, CD3+CD56+NKG2C- and CD3+CD56-NKG2C+ T cells, once sorted, supplied the TCR beta repertoires. Study-wide points: In more than five donors, dominant CD3+CD56+NKG2C+ clones formed 1.0-7.0% of CD8+ cells. Where several donors were concerned, these clonotypes also led the CD3+CD56-NKG2C+ fraction.

The CDR3 loop spans 11 amino acids. TCR beta cDNA was generated via 5'RACE template switching incorporating UMIs. Following a re-call of the 5' RACE reads, TCRdb has one entry per CDR3 protein and lacks DNA. The sample's table shows about 390,000 distinct CDR3 sequences. This TCR derives from a woman aged 45-59 years in good health. The V gene is TRBV12-3 or TRBV12-4, the J gene TRBJ2-1. The sample consisted of blood T cells: a sorted CD56 or NKG2C T cell subset, CD4+ or CD8+ T cells, or bulk PBMC T cells (not recorded which). CDR3 residues: CASSLKHEQFF.